Described below is a single T cell receptor beta chain sequence and its context. The sample holds a few counts of this clone. Its recognized antigen is unknown. No much larger clonotype is one base removed from it; base qualities were not supplied. The immunoSEQ Assay, a bias-controlled multiplex PCR, was used to amplify TCRbeta CDR3 regions from genomic DNA. The study's own analysis went as follows. The number of nucleated cells in each sample was estimated by amplification of reference gene primers within the assay. To quantify the absolute abundance of each unique TCRbeta CDR3 rearrangement, sequence reads were collapsed and filtered. For each sample, productive Simpson clonality was calculated by taking the square root of Simpson's diversity index across productive rearrangements. As stored in TCRdb, this immuneACCESS dataset retains in-frame rearrangements with V and J assigned. A fraction of the clones does not appear; measured against another copy, unresolved V genes explain less than half of the discrepancy, and the remainder lacks a known reason. Clonal size and the V and J genes are those of that table, whereas D and trimming came from the DNA. Across this sample there are approximately 360,000 clones, with roughly four fifths seen only once. Around 5.1% of the sample lies in the top ten.

This entry comes from a study of blood T cell repertoires in COVID-19 (TCRdb year 2020). For the wider study: The collaborator samples originated in the United States, Italy and Spain and spanned the acute and convalescent phases of COVID-19. The prospective study material was composed of cDNA or gDNA derived from T cells, B-cell-depleted T cells, or PBMCs. Deeply sampled blood TCRbeta repertoires from subjects exposed to, actively infected with, or recovered from COVID-19 were included in the dataset. A freely available public database, intended as a resource for researchers studying the immune response to SARS-CoV-2, is where the repertoires were released. Samples came from the ongoing ImmuneRACE study (first 160 participants) plus 1,254 subjects from 6 global collaborators. Nearly every sample came with metadata listing a de-identified subject ID, COVID-19 status, age in years and sex. Where HLA class I and class II types were available, the types were taken from metadata supplied by the sample provider, not from assay-based typing.

Overall study results and their limits: The quantity of clinical and demographic metadata differed by source and by participant and was supplied without curation.

Participants in the prospective study were enrolled through a virtual design, were aged about 18 to 90 years, and lived in 24 United States geographic areas. In the prospective study, participants were assigned to cohorts based on the clinical history participants reported in a screening survey and a study questionnaire. ImmuneRACE Cohort 3 recovered participants were defined by two consecutive negative NP/OP PCR tests, healthcare professional clearance, or symptom resolution. In the prospective study, whole blood, serum and a nasopharyngeal or oropharyngeal swab were collected from each participant by mobile phlebotomists. Over a roughly two-month period, participants in the prospective study had the option of providing additional blood draws and questionnaires. Prospective study blood samples were shipped either frozen or at room temperature before DNA extraction. Sequencing used PBMCs or T cells enriched from blood (not recorded which). This TCR came from a woman in her fifties or sixties who had recovered from COVID-19.

The nucleotide sequence is given as TGCAGCGTTGTACCCCAGGTTCTAGCGGGAGGGGTAAACATTCAGTACTTC. Its amino acids are CSVVPQVLAGGVNIQYF. The V and J genes are TRBV29-1 and TRBJ2-4; 12 nucleotides in the junction match TRBD2. The junction shows trimming of 4 bases on V and 6 bases on J, and the gene matches do not reach 13 bases of it. CDR3 length: 17 amino acids, cysteine to phenylalanine. The CDR3 DNA has 51 bases and is translated from base 1. As encoded in the germline V gene, CDR1 is SQVTM while CDR2 is ANQGSEA.